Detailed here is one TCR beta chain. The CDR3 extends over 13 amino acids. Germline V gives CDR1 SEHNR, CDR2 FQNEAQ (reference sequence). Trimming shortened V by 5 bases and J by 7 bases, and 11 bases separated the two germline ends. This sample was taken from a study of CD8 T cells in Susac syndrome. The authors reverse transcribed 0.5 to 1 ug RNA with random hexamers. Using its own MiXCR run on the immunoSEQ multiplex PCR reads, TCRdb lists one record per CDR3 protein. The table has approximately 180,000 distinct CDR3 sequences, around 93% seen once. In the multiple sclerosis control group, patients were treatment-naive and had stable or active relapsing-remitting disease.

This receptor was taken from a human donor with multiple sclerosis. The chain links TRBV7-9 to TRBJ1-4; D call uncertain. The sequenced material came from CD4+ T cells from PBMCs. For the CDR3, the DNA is TGTGCCAGCAGCCCGGGAGAGGCTGAAAAACTGTTTTTT. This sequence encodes CASSPGEAEKLFF.